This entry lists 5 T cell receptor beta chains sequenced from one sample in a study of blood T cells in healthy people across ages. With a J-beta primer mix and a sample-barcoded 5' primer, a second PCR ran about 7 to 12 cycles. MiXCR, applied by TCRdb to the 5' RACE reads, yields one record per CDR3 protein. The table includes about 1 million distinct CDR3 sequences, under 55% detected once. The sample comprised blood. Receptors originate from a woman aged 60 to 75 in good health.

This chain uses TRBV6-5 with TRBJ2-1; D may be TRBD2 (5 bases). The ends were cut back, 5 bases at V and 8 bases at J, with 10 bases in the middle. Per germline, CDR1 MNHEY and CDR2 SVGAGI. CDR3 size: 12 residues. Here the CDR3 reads CASSQTTDEQFF. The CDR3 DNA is TGTGCCAGCAGTCAGACTACGGATGAGCAGTTCTTC.

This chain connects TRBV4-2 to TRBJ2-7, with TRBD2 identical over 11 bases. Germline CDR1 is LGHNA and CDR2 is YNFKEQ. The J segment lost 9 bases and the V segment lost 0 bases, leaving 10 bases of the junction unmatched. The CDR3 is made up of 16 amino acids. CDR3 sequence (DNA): TGTGCCAGCAGCCAAGATTCGGGACTAGCGGCCCGGGGGCAGTACTTC. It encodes CASSQDSGLAARGQYF.

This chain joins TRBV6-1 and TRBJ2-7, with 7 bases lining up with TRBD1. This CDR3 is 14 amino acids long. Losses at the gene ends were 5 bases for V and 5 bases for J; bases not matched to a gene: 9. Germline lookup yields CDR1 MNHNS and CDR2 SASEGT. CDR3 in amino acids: CASSFYDRANEQYF. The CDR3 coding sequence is TGTGCCAGCAGTTTTTACGACAGGGCCAACGAGCAGTACTTC.

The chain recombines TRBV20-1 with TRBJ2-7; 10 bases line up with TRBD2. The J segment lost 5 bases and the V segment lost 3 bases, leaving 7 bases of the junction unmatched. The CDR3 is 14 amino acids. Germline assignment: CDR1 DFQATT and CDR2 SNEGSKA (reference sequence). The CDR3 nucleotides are TGCAGTGCTAGGGGACTAGCGTTGTACCACGAGCAGTACTTC. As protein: CSARGLALYHEQYF.

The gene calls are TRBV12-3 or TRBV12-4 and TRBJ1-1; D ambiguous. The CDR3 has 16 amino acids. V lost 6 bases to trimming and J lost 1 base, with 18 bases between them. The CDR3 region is CASSLIPGKGNTEAFF. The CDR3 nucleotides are TGTGCCAGCAGCTTAATTCCCGGGAAGGGGAACACTGAAGCTTTCTTT.